This TCR beta chain derives from a study of cytomegalovirus exposure and HLA in healthy donors. Using immunoSEQ multiplex PCR, the repertoire was profiled, and TCRdb retains in-frame clones only, with some absent. The data show 100,000 to 150,000 clones, roughly 87% seen once. The junction had 9 bases not matched to a gene; V was cut back by 6 bases and J by 8 bases. The CDR3 consists of 15 residues. Germline V CDR1 and CDR2: MRHNA, SNTAGT. The sequence was collected from a woman aged 18-29 years in good health and CMV-seronegative. V usage is TRBV6-4 and J usage is TRBJ2-1; the match to TRBD2 covers 11 bases. The source material was PBMCs. CDR3 coding DNA: TGTGCCAGCAGCACCTCTAGCGGGGGGTCCGATGAGCAGTTCTTC. It translates to CASSTSSGGSDEQFF.